These 17 T cell receptor beta chains were all obtained from the same sample, sequenced in a study of neoadjuvant anti-PD-1 for oral cavity cancer. TCRdb's table, derived via immunoSEQ multiplex PCR, lists solely in-frame clones and lacks some. The repertoire holds around 13,000 clones, with around 69% as singletons. Sequenced material: PBMCs, taken before nivolumab (anti-PD-1) treatment. These receptors were obtained from a person between 35 and 79 years old with oral cavity squamous cell carcinoma.

The CDR3 nucleotides are TGTGCCAGCAGCTTACCGGGAGACTACGAGCAGTACTTC. This sequence encodes CASSLPGDYEQYF. This chain joins TRBV7-6 and TRBJ2-7; weak D call: TRBD2 (6 bases). V lost 2 bases and J lost 3, with 8 bases in between. There are 13 residues in the CDR3. Germline CDR1 SGHVS, CDR2 FNYEAQ.

The chain recombines TRBV7-3 with TRBJ2-3, with 10 bases lining up with TRBD2. After removal of 1 base from V and 3 bases from J, the junction contained 1 base not matched to a gene. The CDR3 spans 15 residues. Germline V gives CDR1 SGHTA, CDR2 FQGTGA. The CDR3 is CASSLIAGGTDTQYF. In DNA form, the CDR3 reads TGTGCCAGCAGCTTAATAGCGGGAGGAACAGATACGCAGTATTTT. Supplemented by reference TRBV7-3 and TRBJ2-3, the full variable domain reads GAGVSQTPSNKVTEKGKYVELRCDPISGHTALYWYRQSLGQGPEFLIYFQGTGAADDSGLPNDRFFAVRPEGSVSTLKIQRTERGDSAVYLCASSLIAGGTDTQYFGPGTRLTVL.

This clone was seen only a few times. The chain joins TRBV18 to TRBJ2-3, with D possibly being TRBD2 (6 bases). There are 16 residues in the CDR3. CDR1 and CDR2 (germline): KGHSH, LQKENI. Trimming took off 3 bases at V and 0 bases at J, with 13 bases between the two ends. The CDR3 coding sequence is TGTGCCAGCTCACCCCTAATAGCGGCTAGCACAGATACGCAGTATTTT. It yields the protein CASSPLIAASTDTQYF. Full variable domain (missing parts from reference TRBV18 and TRBJ2-3): NAGVMQNPRHLVRRRGQEARLRCSPMKGHSHVYWYRQLPEEGLKFMVYLQKENIIDESGMPKERFSAEFPKEGPSILRIQQVVRGDSAAYFCASSPLIAASTDTQYFGPGTRLTVL.

The V gene is TRBV2, the J gene TRBJ2-5, with 10 bases lining up with TRBD1. The CDR3 runs 13 residues. The V gene end was trimmed by 6 bases and the J gene end by 5 bases; junction bases not matched to a gene: 3. Germline values: CDR1 SNHLY, CDR2 FYNNEI. The chain's CDR3 is CASRTGGRETQYF. CDR3 sequence (DNA): TGTGCCAGCAGGACAGGGGGCAGGGAGACCCAGTACTTC.

The chain combines TRBV19 with TRBJ2-7, with 10 bases matching TRBD2. V shed 10 bases, J shed 4 bases, and the junction held 7 bases outside the gene matches. Per the germline V gene, CDR1 is LNHDA and CDR2 is SQIVND (reference sequence). The CDR3 sequence is 13 residues long. This CDR3 is CATSSGSKYEQYF. CDR3 in DNA: TGTGCCACCTCTAGCGGGAGCAAGTACGAGCAGTACTTC. The variable domain in full, completed from reference TRBV19 and TRBJ2-7, reads DGGITQSPKYLFRKEGQNVTLSCEQNLNHDAMYWYRQDPGQGLRLIYYSQIVNDFQKGDIAEGYSVSREKKESFPLTVTSAQKNPTAFYLCATSSGSKYEQYFGPGTRLTVT.

This clone was seen only a few times. The V call is TRBV5-6, the J call TRBJ1-5, with TRBD1 matching 7 bases. The CDR3 covers 15 residues. Germline V lookup: CDR1 SGHDT, CDR2 YYEEEE. J lost 6 bases, V lost 4 bases, and 10 bases had no gene match. The DNA of the CDR3 is TGTGCCAGCAGCCGACGACAGGGCCCGGCTCAGCCCCAGCATTTT. This gives the protein CASSRRQGPAQPQHF.

V and J are TRBV4-2 and TRBJ1-5; 8 bases align to TRBD1. This CDR3 comprises 15 residues. Trimming took 1 base from V and 4 from J; bases not matched to a gene: 3. Germline V gene data show CDR1 as LGHNA and CDR2 as YNFKEQ. In DNA, the CDR3 is TGTGCCAGCAGCCAAGCCCGACAGGGGAATCAGCCCCAGCATTTT. Translating gives CASSQARQGNQPQHF.

V gene TRBV19 combines with J gene TRBJ2-1; the match to TRBD1 covers 7 bases. The V and J ends lost 6 bases and 3 bases, in that order; junction bases with no gene match: 8. From germline, CDR1 is LNHDA and CDR2 SQIVND (reference sequence). CDR3 length: 15 amino acids. In nucleotides, the CDR3 is TGTGCCAGTAGCCTATACAGGGGTGGCTACAATGAGCAGTTCTTC. Translated, it gives CASSLYRGGYNEQFF.

This clone was counted a single time. This sequence joins TRBV5-6 and TRBJ2-7, with TRBD1 matching 7 bases. The CDR3 length is 13 residues. Trimming took 1 base from V and 3 from J; bases not matched to a gene: 1. Germline V gene data show CDR1 as SGHDT and CDR2 as YYEEEE. DNA of the CDR3: TGTGCCAGCAGCTTGCGGACAGGCTACGAGCAGTACTTC. Amino acid sequence: CASSLRTGYEQYF.

This chain joins TRBV9 and TRBJ2-7; tentative D call: TRBD2 (5 bases). This CDR3 contains 16 residues. Germline V gives CDR1 SGDLS, CDR2 YYNGEE. V lost 0 bases to trimming and J lost 1 base, with 14 bases between them. CDR3 bases: TGTGCCAGCAGCGTAGCGAGCCGGGGTTCTTCCTACGAGCAGTACTTC. Protein: CASSVASRGSSYEQYF.

This chain joins TRBV7-9 and TRBJ1-1; 7 bases fit TRBD1. CDR3 length: 14 amino acids. Germline V gene data show CDR1 as SEHNR and CDR2 as FQNEAQ (reference sequence). Losses at the gene ends were 6 bases for V and 0 bases for J; bases not matched to a gene: 4. CDR3 DNA sequence: TGTGCCAGCAGTTCGGGACAGTTGAACACTGAAGCTTTCTTT. As protein: CASSSGQLNTEAFF.

The chain uses TRBV6-4 and TRBJ1-5, with D perhaps TRBD1 (5 bases). Deletions cut 4 bases from V and 6 bases from J, with 10 bases between. CDR3 length equals 13 residues. Germline loops: CDR1 MRHNA, CDR2 SNTAGT. The DNA for the CDR3 is TGTGCCAGCAGTGCCGCGAGGGGTCAGCCCCAGCATTTT. This translates into CASSAARGQPQHF.

The chain recombines TRBV7-9 with TRBJ1-1; 7 bases line up with TRBD1. The CDR3 covers 16 residues. Per germline, CDR1 SEHNR and CDR2 FQNEAQ (reference sequence). V shed 1 base, J shed 4 bases, and the junction held 9 bases outside the gene matches. CDR3 in amino acids: CASSLGLGGGGTEAFF. The CDR3 nucleotides read TGTGCCAGCAGCTTAGGCTTGGGAGGGGGCGGCACTGAAGCTTTCTTT.

The rearrangement uses TRBV27 and TRBJ2-5; possibly TRBD1 or TRBD2 for D (5 bases each). The CDR3 has 14 residues. The germline V gene encodes CDR1 MNHEY and CDR2 SMNVEV (reference sequence). The V gene lost 6 bases and the J gene lost 5 bases, with 16 bases spanning the gap. CDR3 nucleotide sequence: TGTGCCAGCAGGGGGCGGGTGCTCGGGGAGACCCAGTACTTC. This encodes CASRGRVLGETQYF.

This chain links TRBV11-2 with TRBJ1-1, with D unresolved. Germline-derived CDR1 and CDR2 are SGHAT and FQNNGV. V lost 3 bases to trimming and J lost 8 bases, with 16 bases between them. CDR3 size: 14 residues. CDR3 residues: CASSFDVISSEAFF. The CDR3 DNA follows: TGTGCCAGCAGCTTCGACGTTATAAGTTCCGAAGCTTTCTTT. Variable domain in full (rest from reference TRBV11-2 and TRBJ1-1): EAGVAQSPRYKIIEKRQSVAFWCNPISGHATLYWYQQILGQGPKLLIQFQNNGVVDDSQLPKDRFSAERLKGVDSTLKIQPAKLEDSAVYLCASSFDVISSEAFFGQGTRLTVV.

The chain combines TRBV10-2 with TRBJ2-2; D is undetermined. This CDR3 is 12 amino acids long. The V gene's germline CDR1 is WSHSY and CDR2 SAAADI. The V end was cut by 6 bases, the J end by 2 bases, with 4 bases between. The CDR3 sequence is CASRTNTGELFF. DNA for the CDR3: TGCGCCAGCAGGACTAACACCGGGGAGCTGTTTTTT.

As to this clone: A read error may produce the germline difference seen at one junction end. This chain joins TRBV2 and TRBJ2-4, with D perhaps TRBD1 (5 bases). Germline V CDR1 and CDR2: SNHLY, FYNNEI. The CDR3 loop spans 16 amino acids. CDR3 protein: CASREGWGSAKNIQYF. The DNA of the CDR3 is TGTGCCAGCAGAGAAGGTTGGGGCTCAGCCAAAAACATTCAGTACTTC.